A single sample gave rise to the 5 T cell receptor beta chains below, sequenced in a study of T cell responses to AZD1222 COVID-19 vaccine. Assay: immunoSEQ multiplex PCR; the TCRdb copy retains only in-frame clones and omits some. The sample consists of approximately 130,000 clones, 85% to 95% of them appearing once. The sample here was peripheral blood, taken on day 0 of AZD1222 vaccination. The origin of the receptors is an adult in good health.

CDR3: CASSGNIYSGANVLTF. The CDR3 region has the DNA TGTGCCAGCAGTGGGAACATTTACTCTGGGGCCAACGTCCTGACTTTC. The chain carries TRBV25-1 and TRBJ2-6; D gene ambiguous. Germline-derived CDR1 and CDR2 are MGHDK and SYGVNS. The CDR3 length is 16 residues. The V and J ends lost 4 bases and 0 bases respectively, with 10 bases between them.

This clone was detected only once. V and J are TRBV9 and TRBJ1-6; a possible D gene is TRBD1 (6 bases). V was pared by 4 bases and J by 9 bases, with 20 bases between. This CDR3 is built from 16 residues. Germline CDR1 and CDR2: SGDLS and YYNGEE. The CDR3 nucleotides are TGTGCCAGCAGCTCCCGGGCCCTCGGAGGGGGTTCACCCCTCCACTTT. Translated, it gives CASSSRALGGGSPLHF.

The chain links TRBV5-1 to TRBJ1-1; D is perhaps TRBD1 (5 bases). The CDR3 runs to 17 residues. CDR1 and CDR2 from the germline V gene are SGHRS and YFSETQ. Trimming shortened V by 0 bases and J by 3 bases, and 18 bases separated the two germline ends. The CDR3 loop is CASSLVSWGTGDTEAFF. As DNA, the CDR3 is TGCGCCAGCAGCTTGGTTTCCTGGGGGACGGGGGACACTGAAGCTTTCTTT.

This sequence joins TRBV19 and TRBJ1-3; a weak D match, TRBD1 (5 bases). Germline CDR1 is LNHDA and CDR2 is SQIVND (reference sequence). CDR3 size: 15 residues. Trimming shortened V by 7 bases and J by 4 bases, and 17 bases separated the two germline ends. The DNA of the CDR3 is TGTGCCAGTAAAGAAGGAGGGGCGGGAGGAAACACCATATATTTT. Encoded protein: CASKEGGAGGNTIYF.

The genes are TRBV6-4 and TRBJ2-3; D not certain. CDR3 length equals 15 residues. Germline V gives CDR1 MRHNA, CDR2 SNTAGT. V was trimmed by 4 bases and J by 2 bases, leaving 13 bases between them. CDR3 region: CASSVGASFTDTQYF. The CDR3 DNA reads as TGTGCCAGCAGTGTCGGAGCAAGCTTCACAGATACGCAGTATTTT.